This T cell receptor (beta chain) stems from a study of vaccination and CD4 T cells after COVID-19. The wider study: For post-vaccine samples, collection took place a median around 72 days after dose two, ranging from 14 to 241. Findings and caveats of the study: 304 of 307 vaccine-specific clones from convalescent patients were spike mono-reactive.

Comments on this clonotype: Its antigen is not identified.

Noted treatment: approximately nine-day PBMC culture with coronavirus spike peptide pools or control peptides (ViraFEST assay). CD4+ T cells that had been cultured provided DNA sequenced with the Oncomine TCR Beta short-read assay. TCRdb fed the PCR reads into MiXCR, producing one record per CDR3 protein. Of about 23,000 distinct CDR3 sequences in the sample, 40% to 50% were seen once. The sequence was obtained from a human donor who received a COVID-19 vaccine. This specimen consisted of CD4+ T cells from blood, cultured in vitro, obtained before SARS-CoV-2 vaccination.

Here the CDR3 reads CASRRWGKVDSPLHF. CDR3 bases: TGTGCCAGCAGAAGATGGGGTAAGGTAGATTCACCCCTCCACTTT. The rearrangement uses TRBV2 and TRBJ1-6; D not resolved. Per germline, CDR1 SNHLY and CDR2 FYNNEI. The length of the CDR3 is 15 residues. V was clipped by 6 bases and J by 8 bases, with 17 bases between them.